The next 8 T cell receptor beta chains were all read from a single sample in a study of OX40 agonist ivuxolimab in advanced cancers. The repertoire was sequenced with immunoSEQ multiplex PCR; TCRdb's copy has only in-frame clones and lacks some. The sample contains over 55,000 clones, approximately 91% of which appear only once. This material consisted of CD4+ or CD8+ T cells sorted from blood, taken in a trial of the OX40 agonist ivuxolimab. The receptors derive from an adult with an advanced solid tumor such as melanoma, head and neck, liver or kidney cancer.

The rearrangement uses TRBV27 and TRBJ1-6; D call uncertain. V gave up 0 bases and J gave up 10 bases, with 10 bases separating them. The CDR3 extends over 14 amino acids. Per the germline V gene, CDR1 is MNHEY and CDR2 is SMNVEV (reference sequence). In nucleotides, the CDR3 is TGTGCCAGCAGTTTATCGGGTTTGGGGTCACCCCTCCACTTT. Encoded protein: CASSLSGLGSPLHF.

In DNA form, the CDR3 reads TGCGCCAGCAGTGAGGACAGGGGGGTCTCTGGAAACACCATATATTTT. Encoded protein: CASSEDRGVSGNTIYF. The chain combines TRBV10-2 with TRBJ1-3; TRBD1 matches at 9 bases. The CDR3 totals 16 residues. CDR1 is WSHSY, CDR2 SAAADI, per germline. V was clipped by 2 bases and J by 0 bases; unmatched bases: 2.

The CDR3 sequence: CASSFTSGNTIYF. The CDR3 nucleotides read TGTGCCAGCAGTTTCACCTCTGGAAACACCATATATTTT. The chain links TRBV27 to TRBJ1-3; D unresolved. Germline values: CDR1 MNHEY, CDR2 SMNVEV (reference sequence). The V gene lost 3 bases and the J gene lost 0 bases, with 3 bases spanning the gap. The CDR3 is 13 residues long.

The CDR3 reads CASSQEWLQETQYF. CDR3 DNA: TGCGCCAGCAGCCAAGAGTGGCTCCAAGAGACCCAGTACTTC. V usage is TRBV4-1 and J usage is TRBJ2-5; no definite D call. Trimming pared 0 bases from V and 1 base from J, leaving 6 bases between. Germline CDR1 reads MGHRA; CDR2 reads YSYEKL. This CDR3 contains 14 residues.

The rearrangement links TRBV7-9 to TRBJ2-5; 9 positions match TRBD2. Germline loops: CDR1 SEHNR, CDR2 FQNEAQ (reference sequence). The length of the CDR3 is 16 residues. Trimming took 2 bases from V and 5 from J; bases not matched to a gene: 9. CDR3 DNA sequence: TGTGCCAGCAGCTTAACCTCCGGGCTAGCGGGGGAGACCCAGTACTTC. This gives the protein CASSLTSGLAGETQYF. Full variable domain (missing parts from reference TRBV7-9 and TRBJ2-5): DTGVSQNPRHKITKRGQNVTFRCDPISEHNRLYWYRQTLGQGPEFLTYFQNEAQLEKSRLLSDRFSAERPKGSFSTLEIQRTEQGDSAMYLCASSLTSGLAGETQYFGPGTRLLVL.

The J gene is TRBJ2-5, the V gene TRBV30; D not resolved. CDR1 and CDR2 from the germline V gene are GTSNPN and SVGIG (reference sequence). V was shortened by 0 bases and J by 5 bases, with 10 bases between the two germline ends. This CDR3 contains 13 residues. The CDR3 DNA follows: TGTGCCTGGAGTGTAGGGCTATCCGAGACCCAGTACTTC. This gives the protein CAWSVGLSETQYF.

V gene TRBV19 combines with J gene TRBJ2-5; TRBD1 aligns across 7 bases. V shed 6 bases and J 4 bases; nucleotides not matched to a gene: 11. This CDR3 has 15 residues. CDR1 LNHDA and CDR2 SQIVND come from the germline V gene (reference sequence). CDR3 nucleotides: TGTGCCAGTAGCCGACAGGGACGGGAAGGAGAGACCCAGTACTTC. It yields the protein CASSRQGREGETQYF.

This sequence joins TRBV30 and TRBJ1-4; D might be TRBD1 (5 bases). Germline values: CDR1 GTSNPN, CDR2 SVGIG (reference sequence). V was shortened by 5 bases and J by 5 bases, with 12 bases between the two germline ends. CDR3 length equals 13 residues. Here the CDR3 DNA reads TGTGCCTGGGCCCCGGGACTAAATGAAAAACTGTTTTTT. The encoded protein is CAWAPGLNEKLFF.